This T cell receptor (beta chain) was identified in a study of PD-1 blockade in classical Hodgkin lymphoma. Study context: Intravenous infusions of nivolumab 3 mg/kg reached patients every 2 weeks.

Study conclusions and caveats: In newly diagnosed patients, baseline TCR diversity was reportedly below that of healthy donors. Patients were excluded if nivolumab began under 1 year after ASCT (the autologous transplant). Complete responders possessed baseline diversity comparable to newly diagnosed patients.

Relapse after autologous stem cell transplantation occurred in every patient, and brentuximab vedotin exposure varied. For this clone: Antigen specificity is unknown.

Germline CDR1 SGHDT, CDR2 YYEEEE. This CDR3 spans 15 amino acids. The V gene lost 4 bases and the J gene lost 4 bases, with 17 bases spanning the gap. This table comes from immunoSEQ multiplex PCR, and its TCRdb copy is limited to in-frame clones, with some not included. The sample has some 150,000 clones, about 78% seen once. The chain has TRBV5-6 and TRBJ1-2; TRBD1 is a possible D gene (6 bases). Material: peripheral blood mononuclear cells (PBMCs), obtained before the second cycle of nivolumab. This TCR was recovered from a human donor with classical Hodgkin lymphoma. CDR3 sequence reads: CASSQNGGSAYGYTF. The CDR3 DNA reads TGTGCCAGCAGCCAAAACGGGGGCTCTGCCTATGGCTACACCTTC.